The 27 T cell receptor beta chains reported below all come from one sample, sequenced in a study of response to subunit inactivated influenza vaccine. TCRdb recomputed calls from the RT-PCR reads with MiXCR, one row per CDR3 protein. Of more than 550,000 distinct CDR3 sequences in the sample, 11% were seen once. This sample also appeared in a second study, on T cells expressing NK-cell markers. This second study says: UMI-tagged 5'RACE template switching yielded the TCR beta cDNA.

The sample consisted of PBMCs from blood, taken on the day of vaccination. These receptor sequences come from a man aged 50 or older who received an inactivated influenza vaccine.

This clonotype was observed a handful of times. The chain couples TRBV20-1 to TRBJ1-1; 9 bases are shared with TRBD1. From germline, CDR1 is DFQATT and CDR2 SNEGSKA (reference sequence). The CDR3 consists of 13 residues. With V trimmed by 6 bases and J by 6 bases, 8 bases remained unmatched. In DNA form, the CDR3 reads TGCAGTGCCGTTACAGGGGGCGAGGCTGAAGCTTTCTTT. The encoded protein is CSAVTGGEAEAFF.

The V call is TRBV7-9, the J call TRBJ2-5; 9 nucleotides line up with TRBD1. CDR3 length equals 15 residues. The V gene end was trimmed by 7 bases and the J gene end by 5 bases; junction bases not matched to a gene: 11. Per the germline V gene, CDR1 is SEHNR and CDR2 is FQNEAQ (reference sequence). The CDR3 DNA reads as TGTGCCAGCACCCTAGGTTACAGGGGGCAGGAGACCCAGTACTTC. Its protein is CASTLGYRGQETQYF.

This clonotype turned up a few times. V is TRBV24-1 and J is TRBJ2-1, with a weak D call TRBD1 (6 bases). Germline CDR1 and CDR2: KGHDR and SFDVKD. Deletions cut 1 base from V and 0 bases from J, with 12 bases between. The CDR3 length is 17 residues. The chain's CDR3 is CATSDFRGKSSYNEQFF. The CDR3 DNA sequence: TGTGCCACCAGTGATTTTAGGGGGAAAAGCTCCTACAATGAGCAGTTCTTC.

The chain uses TRBV19 and TRBJ2-5; a possible D gene is TRBD2 (6 bases). The CDR3 contains 16 residues. Germline CDR1 and CDR2: LNHDA and SQIVND (reference sequence). V lost 8 bases and J lost 2, with 21 bases in between. The CDR3 DNA follows: TGTGCCAGTCAGCGAGGAGGGGCTACTCGGCAAGAGACCCAGTACTTC. This translates into CASQRGGATRQETQYF.

The chain couples TRBV6-5 to TRBJ2-5, with a possible D match to TRBD1 (6 bases). The V and J ends lost 0 bases and 0 bases respectively, with 8 bases between them. The CDR3 sequence is 15 residues long. Germline CDR1 reads MNHEY; CDR2 reads SVGAGI. CDR3 protein: CASSYSGQYQETQYF. The CDR3 nucleotides read TGTGCCAGCAGTTACTCCGGACAGTACCAAGAGACCCAGTACTTC.

This clonotype occurred a few times. V gene TRBV4-1 combines with J gene TRBJ2-7; D ambiguous. Trimming removed 1 base at V and 2 bases at J, with 9 bases between. CDR1 MGHRA and CDR2 YSYEKL come from the germline V gene. This CDR3 has 14 residues. The CDR3 reads CASSQVRDPYEQYF. The CDR3, as DNA: TGCGCCAGCAGCCAAGTTAGGGATCCCTACGAGCAGTACTTC.

This clonotype was detected many times. This sequence joins TRBV12-3 or TRBV12-4 and TRBJ1-4; D is ambiguous. Trimming stripped 3 bases from V and 7 bases from J, with 9 bases between. CDR3 length: 13 residues. In DNA, the CDR3 is TGTGCCAGCAGTTTTTCAGCACGTGAAAAACTGTTTTTT. Encoded protein: CASSFSAREKLFF.

The table lists this clonotype with a few counts. This sequence joins TRBV7-6 and TRBJ2-3, with D hard to call. CDR3 length: 15 residues. The ends were cut back, 1 base at V and 4 bases at J, with 12 bases in the middle. From germline, CDR1 is SGHVS and CDR2 FNYEAQ. As DNA, the CDR3 is TGTGCCAGCAGCTTAGATTTTACGGTTGCAGATACGCAGTATTTT. This gives the protein CASSLDFTVADTQYF.

This clonotype was observed a few times. V and J are TRBV7-9 and TRBJ1-1, with D uncertain. The V and J ends lost 5 bases and 1 base respectively, with 20 bases between them. This CDR3 has 17 residues. Germline values: CDR1 SEHNR, CDR2 FQNEAQ (reference sequence). The CDR3 spells CASSTPGLEATNTEAFF. As DNA, the CDR3 is TGTGCCAGCAGCACCCCGGGCCTCGAAGCTACGAACACTGAAGCTTTCTTT. The full variable domain, completed using reference TRBV7-9 and TRBJ1-1, is DTGVSQNPRHKITKRGQNVTFRCDPISEHNRLYWYRQTLGQGPEFLTYFQNEAQLEKSRLLSDRFSAERPKGSFSTLEIQRTEQGDSAMYLCASSTPGLEATNTEAFFGQGTRLTVV.

This clonotype has just a few counts. The chain employs TRBV5-1 and TRBJ1-6; D remains unclear. The V gene lost 3 bases and the J gene lost 0 bases, with 7 bases spanning the gap. Germline CDR1 and CDR2: SGHRS and YFSETQ. This CDR3 region has 15 residues. The CDR3 nucleotides are TGCGCCAGCAGCTACGGGTACTCCTATAATTCACCCCTCCACTTT. Protein sequence: CASSYGYSYNSPLHF.

J is TRBJ2-7 and V is TRBV12-3 or TRBV12-4; 9 bases are shared with TRBD1. The CDR3 extends over 18 amino acids. With V trimmed by 3 bases and J by 5 bases, 17 bases remained unmatched. In DNA form, the CDR3 reads TGTGCCAGCAGTTTTGGGGGGGGGACAGGGTTACGTAAGGACGAGCAGTACTTC. Protein product: CASSFGGGTGLRKDEQYF.

J is TRBJ2-7 and V is TRBV7-6; D is possibly TRBD1 (6 bases). The CDR3 sequence is 14 residues long. V was shortened by 4 bases and J by 3 bases, with 13 bases between the two germline ends. Germline assignment: CDR1 SGHVS and CDR2 FNYEAQ. CDR3 protein: CASSSYRVGYEQYF. The DNA for the CDR3 is TGTGCCAGCAGCTCGTACAGGGTAGGCTACGAGCAGTACTTC.

Comment on this clonotype: A much larger clonotype is one base distant, so this may be a read error. This chain uses TRBV5-1 with TRBJ2-1; D uncertain. Germline CDR1 is SGHRS and CDR2 is YFSETQ. V was cut by 4 bases and J by 0 bases, with 14 bases left in between. The CDR3 has 16 residues. The CDR3 DNA sequence: TGCGCCAGCAGCGTGGTTACCGACATCTCCTACAATGAGCAGTTCTTC. Its translation is CASSVVTDISYNEQFF. The full variable domain, its missing parts supplied by reference TRBV5-1 and TRBJ2-1, is KAGVTQTPRYLIKTRGQQVTLSCSPISGHRSVSWYQQTPGQGLQFLFEYFSETQRNKGNFPGRFSGRQFSNSRSEMNVSTLELGDSALYLCASSVVTDISYNEQFFGPGTRLTVL.

This clonotype was counted a few times. V is TRBV25-1 and J is TRBJ2-7; a possible D gene is TRBD2 (6 bases). Germline V gene sequence: CDR1 MGHDK, CDR2 SYGVNS. V lost 3 bases to trimming and J lost 6 bases, with 18 bases between them. The CDR3 is 15 residues long. CDR3 nucleotide sequence: TGTGCCAGCAGTGAGATGGACGGGACTGTAAGCGAGCAGTACTTC. It codes for CASSEMDGTVSEQYF.

In its sample, this clonotype was seen a few times. V usage is TRBV3-1 and J usage is TRBJ1-1, with D maybe TRBD1 (5 bases). Trimming removed 0 bases from V and 5 bases from J, with 10 bases in between. Germline CDR1 reads LGHDT; CDR2 reads YNNKEL (reference sequence). There are 14 residues in the CDR3. The chain's CDR3 is CASSQEGEGTEAFF. The CDR3 nucleotides read TGTGCCAGCAGCCAAGAAGGGGAAGGGACTGAAGCTTTCTTT.

V usage is TRBV20-1 and J usage is TRBJ2-1; 9 bases are shared with TRBD1. The CDR3 contains 15 residues. From germline, CDR1 is DFQATT and CDR2 SNEGSKA (reference sequence). Unmatched junction bases numbered 12, after V lost 3 bases and J lost 9 bases. Here the CDR3 DNA reads TGCAGTGCTAGTAATACAGGGGGCGGTAGAGGTGAGCAGTTCTTC. Its translation: CSASNTGGGRGEQFF.

The chain joins TRBV5-6 to TRBJ2-7; TRBD2 matches at 10 bases. The germline V gene encodes CDR1 SGHDT and CDR2 YYEEEE. The junction had 7 bases not matched to a gene; V was cut back by 3 bases and J by 4 bases. The CDR3 loop spans 15 amino acids. CDR3 residues: CASSSEAGGSYEQYF. CDR3 bases: TGTGCCAGCAGCTCAGAAGCGGGAGGGTCTTACGAGCAGTACTTC.

The rearrangement links TRBV6-2 or TRBV6-3 to TRBJ2-2; the D gene is possibly TRBD2 (7 bases). Germline V gives CDR1 MNHEY, CDR2 SVGEGT. The CDR3 length is 14 residues. V lost 6 bases, J lost 4 bases, and 12 bases lay in between. In DNA, the CDR3 is TGTGCCAGCAGAAGGGGGGGCGGCACCGGGGAGCTGTTTTTT. It codes for CASRRGGGTGELFF.

Many counts were recorded for this clonotype. The chain recombines TRBV28 with TRBJ1-6, with TRBD1 identical over 7 bases. The CDR3 is 17 amino acids. V dropped 5 bases and J dropped 6; count of bases not matched to a gene: 13. Germline CDR1 reads MDHEN; CDR2 reads SYDVKM. The chain's CDR3 is CASSVGPGGGGNSPLHF. Written as DNA, the CDR3 is TGTGCCAGCAGTGTAGGACCAGGGGGAGGAGGTAATTCACCCCTCCACTTT. Based on the CDR3 plus reference TRBV28 and TRBJ1-6, the full variable domain is DVKVTQSSRYLVKRTGEKVFLECVQDMDHENMFWYRQDPGLGLRLIYFSYDVKMKEKGDIPEGYSVSREKKERFSLILESASTNQTSMYLCASSVGPGGGGNSPLHFGNGTRLTVT.

The chain joins TRBV20-1 to TRBJ2-2, with a weak D call TRBD2 (5 bases). There are 15 residues in the CDR3. Trimming took off 5 bases at V and 0 bases at J, with 13 bases between the two ends. The V gene's germline CDR1 is DFQATT and CDR2 SNEGSKA (reference sequence). CDR3 residues: CSASTTTANTGELFF. CDR3 nucleotides: TGCAGTGCTTCTACGACTACGGCGAACACCGGGGAGCTGTTTTTT.

In nucleotides, the CDR3 is TGTGCCAGCAGCTTAGGGGTCGACCCATCCTACGAGCAGTACTTC. Translation gives CASSLGVDPSYEQYF. The V and J genes are TRBV7-6 and TRBJ2-7; no definite D call. CDR1 and CDR2 (germline): SGHVS, FNYEAQ. Trimming took 1 base from V and 1 from J, leaving 11 bases between them. This CDR3 has 15 amino acids.

This sequence joins TRBV29-1 and TRBJ2-5; perhaps D is TRBD1 or TRBD2 (6 bases each). The germline V gene encodes CDR1 SQVTM and CDR2 ANQGSEA. The CDR3 spans 15 residues. V was cut by 4 bases and J by 3 bases, with 18 bases left in between. CDR3: CSVGGTTSGKETQYF. CDR3 DNA sequence: TGCAGCGTTGGCGGGACAACCTCCGGGAAAGAGACCCAGTACTTC. The whole variable domain, remainder taken from reference TRBV29-1 and TRBJ2-5, is SAVISQKPSRDICQRGTSLTIQCQVDSQVTMMFWYRQQPGQSLTLIATANQGSEATYESGFVIDKFPISRPNLTFSTLTVSNMSPEDSSIYLCSVGGTTSGKETQYFGPGTRLLVL.

Many counts were recorded for this clonotype. V is TRBV4-2 and J is TRBJ2-1; 12 bases fit TRBD2. Germline V lookup: CDR1 LGHNA, CDR2 YNFKEQ. Trimming cost V 3 bases and J 9 bases; bases outside gene matches: 9. The CDR3 spans 16 residues. The CDR3: CASSHGLAGGNIEQFF. The CDR3 DNA is TGTGCCAGCAGCCACGGGCTAGCGGGAGGGAACATTGAGCAGTTCTTC.

The V and J genes are TRBV20-1 and TRBJ2-7; 9 bases line up with TRBD2. The trim removed 2 bases at V and 2 bases at J, leaving 4 bases unmatched. The CDR3 runs to 14 residues. The V gene's germline CDR1 is DFQATT and CDR2 SNEGSKA (reference sequence). CDR3 amino acids: CSARTIAGAYEQYF. For the CDR3, the DNA is TGCAGTGCTAGAACAATAGCGGGAGCCTACGAGCAGTACTTC.

This chain joins TRBV28 and TRBJ2-1; 8 positions match TRBD2. The CDR3 consists of 15 residues. V lost 4 bases to trimming and J lost 9 bases; unmatched junction nucleotides: 11. Per the germline V gene, CDR1 is MDHEN and CDR2 is SYDVKM. DNA for the CDR3: TGTGCCAGCAGTTCGGGACTAGGGTTTCTTTCTGAGCAGTTCTTC. Protein sequence: CASSSGLGFLSEQFF.

CDR3 bases: TGCGCCAGCAGCTTGGCCCCGCTAGCGGGAGTATTGTCCTACAATGAGCAGTTCTTC. Translation gives CASSLAPLAGVLSYNEQFF. V gene TRBV5-1 combines with J gene TRBJ2-1; 10 positions agree with TRBD2. The CDR3 is made up of 19 amino acids. Germline V gives CDR1 SGHRS, CDR2 YFSETQ. Unmatched junction bases numbered 10, after V lost 0 bases and J lost 1 base.

The V call is TRBV27, the J call TRBJ2-5; possibly TRBD2 for D (7 bases). CDR1 is MNHEY and CDR2 is SMNVEV in the germline V gene (reference sequence). The CDR3 loop spans 16 amino acids. Between the trimmed V and J ends, which lost 8 bases and 4 bases, there was a span of 23 bases. The CDR3 spells CASASTPGGRLETQYF. CDR3 DNA: TGTGCCAGCGCATCGACCCCGGGGGGCCGATTAGAGACCCAGTACTTC.